This T cell receptor (beta chain) stems from a study of T cells after yellow fever vaccination. Study outcomes and limitations: Clonotypes found in both CD4 and CD8 compartments made up a small share.

Concerning this clonotype itself: The antigen remains unidentified.

After removal of 6 bases from V and 2 bases from J, the junction contained 11 bases not matched to a gene. The CDR3 consists of 18 residues. Universal primer sites and UMIs were introduced during 5'RACE template-switching synthesis of TCR cDNA. TCRdb re-called the 5' RACE reads with MiXCR, one entry per CDR3 protein. The sample lists roughly 170,000 distinct CDR3 sequences, approximately 9.9% seen once, with roughly 36% in the top ten. The receptor comes from a man between 18 and 29 years old who received the YFV17D yellow fever vaccine. Source: CD8+ T cells sorted from PBMCs, taken 45 days after the yellow fever booster vaccination. This chain joins TRBV12-3 or TRBV12-4 and TRBJ2-3; 13 nucleotides line up with TRBD2. The DNA for the CDR3 is TGTGCCAGCAGCCCGGGACTAGCGGGGCTTCAACTCACAGATACGCAGTATTTT. It translates to CASSPGLAGLQLTDTQYF.